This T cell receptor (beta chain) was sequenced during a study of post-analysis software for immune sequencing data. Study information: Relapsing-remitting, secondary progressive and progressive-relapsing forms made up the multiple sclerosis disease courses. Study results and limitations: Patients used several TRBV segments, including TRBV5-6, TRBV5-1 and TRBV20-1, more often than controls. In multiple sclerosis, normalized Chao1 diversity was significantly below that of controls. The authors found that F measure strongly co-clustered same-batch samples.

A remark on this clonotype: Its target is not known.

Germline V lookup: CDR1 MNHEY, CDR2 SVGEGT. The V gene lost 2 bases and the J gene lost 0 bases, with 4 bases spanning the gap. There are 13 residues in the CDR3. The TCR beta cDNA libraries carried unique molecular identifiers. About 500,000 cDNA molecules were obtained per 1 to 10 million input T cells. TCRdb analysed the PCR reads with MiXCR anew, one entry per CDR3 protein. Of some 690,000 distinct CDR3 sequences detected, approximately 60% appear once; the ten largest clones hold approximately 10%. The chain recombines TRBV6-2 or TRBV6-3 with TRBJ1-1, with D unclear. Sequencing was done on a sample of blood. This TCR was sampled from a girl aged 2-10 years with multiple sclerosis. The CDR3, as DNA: TGTGCCAGCAGTTACGTGATGAACACTGAAGCTTTCTTT. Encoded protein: CASSYVMNTEAFF.